This T cell receptor (beta chain) was captured in a study of regulatory T cells in long-lasting Graves disease. Arm-PCR of CDR3 regions and iRepertoire HTBI primers were used to build TCR beta libraries. Via MiXCR, TCRdb re-called the multiplex PCR reads, giving one row per CDR3 protein. The profile shows over 200,000 distinct CDR3 sequences, around a sixth of them singletons. Sample time point: newly diagnosed GD, antithyroid drugs for less than 3 months. PBMC RNA was the source of the TCR library. This clonotype was observed at least ten times. This sample also appeared in a second study, on T cells in Graves' hyperthyroidism and ophthalmopathy. Per that study: Each diagnosis drew on symptoms, thyroxine, TRAb, thyroid ultrasound and orbital computed tomography findings. Most expanded thyroid clonotypes above 0.001 recurred in blood.

The specimen was peripheral blood mononuclear cells (PBMCs), collected at new diagnosis, from a patient treated with antithyroid drugs. The TCR comes from a woman in her 30s with Graves disease.

Here the CDR3 DNA reads TGCGCCAGCAGCTCCCAGGGGGCTCAGGACTATGGCTACACCTTC. Residues: CASSSQGAQDYGYTF. The chain has TRBV5-1 and TRBJ1-2; 8 bases map to TRBD1. The germline CDR1 and CDR2 sequences are SGHRS and YFSETQ. V shed 3 bases and J 3 bases; nucleotides not matched to a gene: 7. The CDR3 totals 15 residues.